The source of this T cell receptor (beta chain) is a study of blood T cell repertoires in COVID-19. On the study more broadly: Spain, Italy and the United States supplied samples that represented acute and convalescent COVID-19. Sources were T cells, B-cell-depleted T cells, or PBMCs; the material itself was cDNA or gDNA.

Original handling: From reference gene primer amplification, estimates of nucleated cell counts were derived. Profiled with immunoSEQ multiplex PCR; TCRdb holds only in-frame clones, not every one. V and J calls and clone size are as listed in that table; D and trimming were resolved from the DNA. The data show over 45,000 clones, with 81% seen just once and 25% to 30% held by the top ten. This CDR3 comprises 14 residues. V dropped 7 bases and J dropped 0; count of bases not matched to a gene: 6. Germline assignment: CDR1 SQVTM and CDR2 ANQGSEA. The chain is built from TRBV29-1 and TRBJ2-3, with 8 positions matching TRBD2. Sequencing used peripheral blood. The clonotype was recovered from an elderly woman with active or convalescent COVID-19. This CDR3 reads CSGLLAASTDTQYF. CDR3 nucleotide sequence: TGCAGCGGTTTACTAGCGGCAAGCACAGATACGCAGTATTTT.